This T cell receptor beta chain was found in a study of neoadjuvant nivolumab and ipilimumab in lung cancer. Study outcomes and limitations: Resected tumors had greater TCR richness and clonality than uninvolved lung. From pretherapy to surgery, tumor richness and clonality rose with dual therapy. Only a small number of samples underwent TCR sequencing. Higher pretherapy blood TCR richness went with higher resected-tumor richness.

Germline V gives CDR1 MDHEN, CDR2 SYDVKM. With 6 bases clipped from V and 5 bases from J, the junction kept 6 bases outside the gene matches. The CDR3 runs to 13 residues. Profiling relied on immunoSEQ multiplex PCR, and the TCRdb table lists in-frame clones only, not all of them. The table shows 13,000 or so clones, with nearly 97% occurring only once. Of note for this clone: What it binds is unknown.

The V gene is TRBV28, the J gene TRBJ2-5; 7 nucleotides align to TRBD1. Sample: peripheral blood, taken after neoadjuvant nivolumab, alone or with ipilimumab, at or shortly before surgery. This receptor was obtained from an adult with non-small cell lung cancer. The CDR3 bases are TGTGCCAGCAGCCTGACAGGGATCGAGACCCAGTACTTC. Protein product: CASSLTGIETQYF.